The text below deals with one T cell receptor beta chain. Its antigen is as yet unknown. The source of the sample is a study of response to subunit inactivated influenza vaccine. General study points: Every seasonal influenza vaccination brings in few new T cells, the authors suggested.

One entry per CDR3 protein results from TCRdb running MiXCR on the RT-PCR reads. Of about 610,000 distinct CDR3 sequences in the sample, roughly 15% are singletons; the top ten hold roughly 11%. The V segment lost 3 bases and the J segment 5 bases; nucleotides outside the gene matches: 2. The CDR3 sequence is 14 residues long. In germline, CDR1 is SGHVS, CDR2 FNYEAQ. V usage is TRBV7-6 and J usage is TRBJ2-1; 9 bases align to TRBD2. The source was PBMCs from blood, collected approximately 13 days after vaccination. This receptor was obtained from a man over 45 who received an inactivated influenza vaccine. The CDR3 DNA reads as TGTGCCAGCAGCTTCGGCGGGAGGGACAATGAGCAGTTCTTC. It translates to CASSFGGRDNEQFF.